Listed here are 16 T cell receptor beta chains from one sample, sequenced in a study of blood T cell repertoires in COVID-19. Sequenced by immunoSEQ multiplex PCR; TCRdb stores in-frame clones only, minus some. Found here are about 300,000 clones, nearly 90% of them singletons; the top ten hold around 1.9%. Sequencing was performed on peripheral blood. The receptor source for this set is a woman in her thirties with COVID-19, enrolled during active disease.

Only a few counts were recorded for this clone. The gene calls are TRBV14 and TRBJ2-1, with D possibly being TRBD1 (6 bases). Trimming pared 6 bases from V and 4 bases from J, leaving 10 bases between. Germline values: CDR1 SGHDN, CDR2 FVKESK. The CDR3 spans 13 residues. The CDR3 DNA follows: TGTGCCAGCAGTCCCGACAGGTACAATGAGCAGTTCTTC. Encoded protein: CASSPDRYNEQFF.

In regard to this clone: One end of the junction is discordant with germline, which a read error may explain. The genes are TRBV4-1 and TRBJ1-1, with D possibly being TRBD1 (6 bases). The CDR3 runs 11 residues. Germline V gives CDR1 MGHRA, CDR2 YSYEKL. CDR3 sequence reads: CASSRLGQTYF. CDR3 in DNA: TGCGCCAGCAGCCGATTGGGACAAACTTATTTT.

The V gene is TRBV5-4, the J gene TRBJ2-2; 7 bases align to TRBD2. The CDR3 sequence is 14 residues long. Looked up from germline, CDR1 is SGHNT and CDR2 is YYREEE (reference sequence). V was clipped by 4 bases and J by 6 bases; unmatched bases: 6. This CDR3 is CASSTGLDAGELFF. The CDR3 DNA reads TGTGCCAGCAGCACCGGACTAGACGCCGGGGAGCTGTTTTTT.

This CDR3 is CASSISLVNTEAFF. CDR3 coding DNA: TGTGCCAGCAGCATCAGTCTAGTGAACACTGAAGCTTTCTTT. This rearrangement joins TRBV7-9 to TRBJ1-1; D remains ambiguous. This CDR3 comprises 14 residues. V gave up 5 bases and J gave up 0 bases, with 10 bases separating them. CDR1 and CDR2 (germline): SEHNR, FQNEAQ (reference sequence).

The J gene is TRBJ2-3, the V gene TRBV29-1; 7 bases map to TRBD2. V shed 4 bases and J 6 bases; nucleotides not matched to a gene: 16. The CDR3 has 16 amino acids. Germline loops: CDR1 SQVTM, CDR2 ANQGSEA. CDR3 sequence (DNA): TGCAGCGTTGCGGGGGAGGGTTCAGTCGGTGTGGATACGCAGTATTTT. It codes for CSVAGEGSVGVDTQYF.

This rearrangement joins TRBV13 to TRBJ2-1, with 9 nucleotides matching TRBD1. Germline CDR1 and CDR2: PRHDT and FYEKMQ (reference sequence). V was clipped by 6 bases and J by 4 bases; unmatched bases: 1. The CDR3 is 13 residues long. CDR3 loop: CASRDRGYNEQFF. The CDR3 bases are TGTGCCAGCAGGGACAGGGGTTACAATGAGCAGTTCTTC.

This clone has just one count. This sequence joins TRBV5-1 and TRBJ1-6; TRBD1 might be the D (5 bases). V lost 0 bases to trimming and J lost 9 bases, with 13 bases between them. This CDR3 comprises 15 residues. Germline CDR1 and CDR2: SGHRS and YFSETQ. This CDR3 is CASSLDQGVSSPLHF. DNA of the CDR3: TGCGCCAGCAGCTTGGATCAGGGTGTAAGTTCACCCCTCCACTTT.

The chain links TRBV12-3 or TRBV12-4 to TRBJ1-5; no clear D gene. V was trimmed by 3 bases and J by 6 bases, leaving 9 bases between them. The CDR3 loop spans 13 amino acids. The CDR3 loop is CASSLQPGQPQHF. CDR3 DNA sequence: TGTGCCAGCAGTTTGCAGCCGGGTCAGCCCCAGCATTTT.

The chain carries TRBV19 and TRBJ2-5; 7 bases are shared with TRBD1. V was pared by 5 bases and J by 2 bases, with 11 bases of the junction left unmatched. The CDR3 spans 16 residues. Germline-derived CDR1 and CDR2 are LNHDA and SQIVND (reference sequence). The CDR3 bases are TGTGCCAGTAGTCCTCGAACCGGGACAGCTCAAGAGACCCAGTACTTC. It translates to CASSPRTGTAQETQYF.

This clone was seen only once. The chain employs TRBV28 and TRBJ2-1; 8 positions agree with TRBD1. CDR3 length: 15 residues. The germline V gene encodes CDR1 MDHEN and CDR2 SYDVKM. J gave up 0 bases and V 6 bases, and 4 bases lay outside the gene matches. The CDR3 reads CASRRTGSSYNEQFF. The CDR3 nucleotides are TGTGCCAGCAGAAGGACAGGGAGCTCCTACAATGAGCAGTTCTTC.

Written as DNA, the CDR3 is TGTGCCAGCACCCCAGGACAGCGGGGTCACAAAAACATTCAGTACTTC. Translation gives CASTPGQRGHKNIQYF. The rearrangement joins TRBV7-2 to TRBJ2-4, with a possible D match to TRBD2 (7 bases). The CDR3 length is 16 residues. V gave up 7 bases and J gave up 3 bases, with 19 bases separating them. In germline, CDR1 is SGHTA, CDR2 FQGNSA.

The J gene is TRBJ2-7, the V gene TRBV2; D perhaps matches TRBD1 (5 bases). V lost 3 bases and J 9 bases, leaving 15 bases between the germline ends. This CDR3 has 13 amino acids. Looked up from germline, CDR1 is SNHLY and CDR2 is FYNNEI. The CDR3: CASSDRVSGLQYF. The CDR3, as DNA: TGTGCCAGCAGTGACAGGGTCAGTGGTTTGCAGTACTTC.

This clone was counted only a few times. V gene TRBV7-9 combines with J gene TRBJ1-1; possible D gene TRBD1, 6 bases. V lost 5 bases, J lost 8 bases, and 15 bases lay in between. Germline CDR1 reads SEHNR; CDR2 reads FQNEAQ (reference sequence). The CDR3 loop spans 13 amino acids. CDR3: CASSQANRVEAFF. The CDR3 coding sequence is TGTGCCAGCAGCCAAGCGAACAGGGTGGAAGCTTTCTTT. The variable domain in full, with the rest retrieved from reference TRBV7-9 and TRBJ1-1, is DTGVSQNPRHKITKRGQNVTFRCDPISEHNRLYWYRQTLGQGPEFLTYFQNEAQLEKSRLLSDRFSAERPKGSFSTLEIQRTEQGDSAMYLCASSQANRVEAFFGQGTRLTVV.

The chain has TRBV4-2 and TRBJ1-2; 12 positions agree with TRBD1. The V and J ends lost 5 bases and 5 bases, in that order; junction bases with no gene match: 12. The CDR3 contains 17 residues. Germline loops: CDR1 LGHNA, CDR2 YNFKEQ. In DNA, the CDR3 is TGTGCCAGCAGCAACCGGGACAGGGGGCGCATTGTTTATGGCTACACCTTC. Its translation: CASSNRDRGRIVYGYTF.

The chain combines TRBV27 with TRBJ2-3; a weak D match, TRBD2 (7 bases). With 3 bases removed from V and 3 bases from J, the gap between germline ends came to 16 bases. The CDR3 runs to 16 residues. CDR1 is MNHEY and CDR2 is SMNVEV in the germline V gene (reference sequence). As DNA, the CDR3 is TGTGCCAGCAGTTTCATTGCGGGGGCGGGGACAGATACGCAGTATTTT. Its protein product is CASSFIAGAGTDTQYF.

This chain connects TRBV21-1 to TRBJ1-1; TRBD1 is taken as the D call from the table, unchecked against the DNA. TRBV21-1 is a pseudogene. This CDR3 is built from 15 residues. CDR3 coding DNA: TGTGCCAGCAGAAGGGGTCGGACAGGGATCCGGTCGGCTTTCTTT. Amino acid sequence: CASRRGRTGIRSAFF.